Listed here are 31 T cell receptor beta chains from one sample, sequenced in a study of shared clonotypes between healthy human individuals. Clones were sequenced by immunoSEQ multiplex PCR, and TCRdb holds only the in-frame ones, with some missing. The sample holds roughly 2.4 million clones, around 95% seen once. Sequencing was done on a sample of naive CD4+ T cells sorted from blood. The subset: CD45RA+ positively selected. The receptor set was obtained from a young man in good health.

The chain couples TRBV7-9 to TRBJ2-7; D could derive from TRBD1 or TRBD2 (5 bases each). The V end lost 0 bases, the J end lost 2 bases, and 11 bases lay between the germline ends. The CDR3 contains 15 residues. From germline, CDR1 is SEHNR and CDR2 FQNEAQ (reference sequence). The CDR3 region is CASSLARAGTYEQYF. The CDR3 DNA sequence: TGTGCCAGCAGCTTAGCGCGGGCAGGGACCTACGAGCAGTACTTC.

J is TRBJ1-2 and V is TRBV6-5, with no clear D. This CDR3 is 14 amino acids long. Trimming shortened V by 6 bases and J by 2 bases, and 13 bases separated the two germline ends. Germline V gives CDR1 MNHEY, CDR2 SVGAGI. CDR3 region: CASSRSLHNYGYTF. The CDR3 DNA reads as TGTGCCAGCAGCAGATCCTTACACAACTATGGCTACACCTTC.

A word on this clone: Other DNA sequences from this sample encode an identical CDR3 as well. The rearrangement links TRBV28 to TRBJ2-2; the match to TRBD1 covers 9 bases. J lost 1 base, V lost 5 bases, and 5 bases had no gene match. This CDR3 region has 16 residues. The germline V gene has CDR1 MDHEN and CDR2 SYDVKM. The CDR3 sequence is CASSLRGQGNTGELFF. The CDR3 region has the DNA TGTGCCAGCAGTCTGAGGGGACAGGGGAACACCGGGGAGCTGTTTTTT.

The chain joins TRBV7-9 to TRBJ1-5; D is unresolved. CDR3 size: 15 residues. Germline assignment: CDR1 SEHNR and CDR2 FQNEAQ (reference sequence). V was cut by 1 base and J by 5 bases, with 12 bases left in between. CDR3 DNA: TGTGCCAGCAGCTTAGTAGCCGGGCGTTATCAGCCCCAGCATTTT. It codes for CASSLVAGRYQPQHF.

This chain joins TRBV29-1 and TRBJ2-1, with TRBD2 as a possible D gene (6 bases). With 6 bases removed from V and 0 bases from J, the gap between germline ends came to 12 bases. The germline V gene encodes CDR1 SQVTM and CDR2 ANQGSEA. The CDR3 is 14 residues long. The CDR3, as DNA: TGCAGCGTACTTAGCGGTGCCTCCTACAATGAGCAGTTCTTC. It translates to CSVLSGASYNEQFF.

The rearrangement uses TRBV6-1 and TRBJ1-5, with unresolved D. Per the germline V gene, CDR1 is MNHNS and CDR2 is SASEGT. The CDR3 is 13 amino acids. The V end lost 7 bases, the J end lost 2 bases, and 9 bases lay between the germline ends. The CDR3 sequence is CASTERGNQPQHF. Written as DNA, the CDR3 is TGTGCCAGCACCGAACGGGGCAATCAGCCCCAGCATTTT.

This sequence joins TRBV2 and TRBJ1-1; D is unclear. V lost 5 bases, J lost 1 base, and 8 bases lay in between. The V gene's germline CDR1 is SNHLY and CDR2 FYNNEI. The CDR3 length is 13 residues. This CDR3 reads CASSPERNTEAFF. The CDR3 bases are TGTGCCAGCAGTCCCGAACGGAACACTGAAGCTTTCTTT.

The CDR3 DNA reads as TGTGCCAGCAACGCGCTGGCCTACGAGCAGTACTTC. Protein: CASNALAYEQYF. The rearrangement joins TRBV28 to TRBJ2-7; D is unresolved. V was clipped by 7 bases and J by 2 bases, with 9 bases between them. Germline V gene data show CDR1 as MDHEN and CDR2 as SYDVKM. This CDR3 spans 12 amino acids.

The chain links TRBV10-1 to TRBJ2-7; perhaps TRBD2 as D (6 bases). The CDR3 runs to 12 residues. V was pared by 2 bases and J by 4 bases, with 6 bases between. Per germline, CDR1 WNHNN and CDR2 SYGVQD (reference sequence). The CDR3: CASSEGGYEQYF. The CDR3 bases are TGCGCCAGCAGTGAGGGAGGGTACGAGCAGTACTTC.

This clone appeared a single time. This chain connects TRBV6-6 to TRBJ1-1; D ambiguous. Trimming removed 6 bases at V and 1 base at J, with 9 bases between. The CDR3 sequence is 13 residues long. In germline, CDR1 is MNHNY, CDR2 SVGAGI (reference sequence). The CDR3 DNA reads as TGTGCCAGCAGAAATACACCGAACACTGAAGCTTTCTTT. As protein: CASRNTPNTEAFF.

V usage is TRBV4-1 and J usage is TRBJ2-1; D gene unclear. V was trimmed by 1 base and J by 0 bases, leaving 7 bases between them. CDR3 length: 15 amino acids. In germline, CDR1 is MGHRA, CDR2 YSYEKL. The CDR3 DNA is TGCGCCAGCAGCCAAGTCTGGAGCTCCTACAATGAGCAGTTCTTC. Amino acids: CASSQVWSSYNEQFF.

This clone was picked up many times. The genes are TRBV28 and TRBJ2-7; a weak D match, TRBD1 (6 bases). V dropped 2 bases and J dropped 2 bases, with 7 bases sitting between them. The CDR3 is 13 residues long. Per the germline V gene, CDR1 is MDHEN and CDR2 is SYDVKM. The CDR3 nucleotides read TGTGCCAGCAGTTTAGGGACAACCTACGAGCAGTACTTC. This translates into CASSLGTTYEQYF.

The chain links TRBV4-1 to TRBJ1-1; D call uncertain. The V end lost 4 bases, the J end lost 6 bases, and 18 bases lay between the germline ends. The CDR3 loop spans 15 amino acids. Germline V gene lookup returns CDR1 MGHRA and CDR2 YSYEKL. The CDR3 nucleotides are TGCGCCAGCAGCCGGGAAGGAGGAGGTGGCTCTGAAGCTTTCTTT. This gives the protein CASSREGGGGSEAFF.

The rearrangement links TRBV6-4 to TRBJ1-1, with D perhaps TRBD1 (5 bases). The CDR3 spans 15 residues. V was shortened by 6 bases and J by 1 base, with 15 bases between the two germline ends. In germline, CDR1 is MRHNA, CDR2 SNTAGT. The CDR3 sequence is CASRENAGKNTEAFF. In DNA form, the CDR3 reads TGTGCCAGCAGAGAAAACGCAGGGAAGAACACTGAAGCTTTCTTT.

Remarks on this clone: Other nucleotide sequences from this sample produce the same CDR3. The gene calls are TRBV7-9 and TRBJ1-6, with D hard to call. V gave up 2 bases and J gave up 5 bases, with 7 bases separating them. This CDR3 region has 14 residues. Germline V lookup: CDR1 SEHNR, CDR2 FQNEAQ (reference sequence). The chain's CDR3 is CASSLSGDNSPLHF. For the CDR3, the DNA is TGTGCCAGCAGCTTAAGTGGGGATAATTCACCCCTCCACTTT. The whole variable domain, filled in from reference TRBV7-9 and TRBJ1-6, reads DTGVSQNPRHKITKRGQNVTFRCDPISEHNRLYWYRQTLGQGPEFLTYFQNEAQLEKSRLLSDRFSAERPKGSFSTLEIQRTEQGDSAMYLCASSLSGDNSPLHFGNGTRLTVT.

CDR3 residues: CASSVSSSNTGELFF. CDR3 in DNA: TGTGCCAGCAGCGTAAGCAGTTCGAACACCGGGGAGCTGTTTTTT. This chain joins TRBV7-9 and TRBJ2-2; D not certain. The CDR3 consists of 15 residues. Germline loops: CDR1 SEHNR, CDR2 FQNEAQ (reference sequence). Trimming removed 5 bases from V and 0 bases from J, with 10 bases in between.

The chain couples TRBV2 to TRBJ1-5, with 9 bases aligning to TRBD1. Germline loops: CDR1 SNHLY, CDR2 FYNNEI. J gave up 10 bases and V 3 bases, and 7 bases lay outside the gene matches. The CDR3 covers 14 residues. The CDR3 sequence: CASSDVPGQGPQHF. In DNA form, the CDR3 reads TGTGCCAGCAGTGATGTCCCGGGACAGGGACCCCAGCATTTT.

On this clone: This CDR3 is also generated by other DNA sequences in the sample. J is TRBJ1-3 and V is TRBV7-9; the D gene is possibly TRBD1 (5 bases). Germline CDR1 is SEHNR and CDR2 is FQNEAQ (reference sequence). Trimming removed 4 bases at V and 4 bases at J, with 11 bases between. This CDR3 is built from 14 residues. The CDR3 protein is CASSSGISGNTIYF. CDR3 nucleotide sequence: TGTGCCAGCAGCTCAGGGATCTCAGGAAACACCATATATTTT.

The V call is TRBV18, the J call TRBJ1-2, with 10 bases lining up with TRBD1. The CDR3 is 13 amino acids. CDR1 KGHSH and CDR2 LQKENI come from the germline V gene. Trimming at V came to 4 bases and at J to 7 bases, leaving 3 bases not matched to a gene. The CDR3 DNA reads as TGTGCCAGCTCACATGGACAGGGGGGTGGCTACACCTTC. This sequence encodes CASSHGQGGGYTF.

The chain recombines TRBV5-1 with TRBJ2-3; D might be TRBD1 (6 bases). The CDR3 has 19 residues. Trimming removed 0 bases at V and 0 bases at J, with 20 bases between. Looked up from germline, CDR1 is SGHRS and CDR2 is YFSETQ. The CDR3 DNA reads as TGCGCCAGCAGCTTGGCCGTACCAGGGGCGACGAGTAGCACAGATACGCAGTATTTT. Amino acids: CASSLAVPGATSSTDTQYF.

This chain joins TRBV7-2 and TRBJ2-7; D is ambiguous. This CDR3 contains 15 residues. Trimming pared 3 bases from V and 3 bases from J, leaving 15 bases between. Germline values: CDR1 SGHTA, CDR2 FQGNSA. The CDR3 region is CASSFNGGALYEQYF. Here the CDR3 DNA reads TGTGCCAGCAGCTTTAACGGCGGAGCCCTCTACGAGCAGTACTTC.

The chain is built from TRBV18 and TRBJ1-2, with D unclear. V gave up 1 base and J gave up 6 bases, with 9 bases separating them. Germline V gene data show CDR1 as KGHSH and CDR2 as LQKENI. The CDR3 is 13 residues long. The CDR3 nucleotides read TGTGCCAGCTCACCACGGGAGTTTGATGGCTACACCTTC. This sequence encodes CASSPREFDGYTF.

This clone came up once. The rearrangement joins TRBV10-1 to TRBJ2-7, with D possibly matching TRBD1 (5 bases). The CDR3 contains 14 residues. The germline V gene has CDR1 WNHNN and CDR2 SYGVQD (reference sequence). V was cut by 5 bases and J by 9 bases, with 20 bases left in between. The CDR3 is CASSTGSISTGQYF. CDR3 bases: TGCGCCAGCAGTACAGGTTCCATTTCTACAGGGCAGTACTTC.

Of note for this clone: The identical CDR3 is also encoded by other nucleotide sequences in the sample. V usage is TRBV7-2 and J usage is TRBJ2-7; D is unresolved. CDR1 and CDR2 (germline): SGHTA, FQGNSA. Trimming took 4 bases from V and 6 from J, leaving 10 bases between them. CDR3 length: 12 residues. CDR3 nucleotides: TGTGCCAGCAGCTCCCGTAGGACCGAGCAGTACTTC. Translated: CASSSRRTEQYF.

V usage is TRBV27 and J usage is TRBJ2-1; 10 bases map to TRBD2. This CDR3 contains 15 residues. From germline, CDR1 is MNHEY and CDR2 SMNVEV (reference sequence). V shed 4 bases, J shed 8 bases, and the junction held 8 bases outside the gene matches. This CDR3 is CASSSPSGRRDEQFF. As DNA, the CDR3 is TGTGCCAGCAGTTCGCCTAGCGGGAGAAGGGATGAGCAGTTCTTC.

The chain carries TRBV5-1 and TRBJ2-2; 12 bases match TRBD2. The CDR3 covers 17 residues. The trim removed 0 bases at V and 4 bases at J, leaving 4 bases unmatched. CDR1 is SGHRS and CDR2 is YFSETQ in the germline V gene. The CDR3 region is CASSLGLAGASTGELFF. As DNA, the CDR3 is TGCGCCAGCAGCTTGGGACTAGCGGGAGCCAGCACCGGGGAGCTGTTTTTT.

The V gene is TRBV2, the J gene TRBJ2-7; D remains ambiguous. Trimming stripped 3 bases from V and 5 bases from J, with 11 bases between. CDR3 length equals 13 residues. Germline CDR1 SNHLY, CDR2 FYNNEI. The CDR3: CASSEDLGDEQYF. CDR3 in DNA: TGTGCCAGCAGTGAGGATCTTGGGGACGAGCAGTACTTC.

The chain uses TRBV6-6 and TRBJ2-2; the D is unclear. CDR3 length: 15 amino acids. V lost 7 bases, J lost 0 bases, and 12 bases lay in between. Germline-derived CDR1 and CDR2 are MNHNY and SVGAGI (reference sequence). This chain's CDR3 is CASTPGPSNTGELFF. The CDR3 nucleotides read TGTGCCAGCACCCCCGGCCCTTCGAACACCGGGGAGCTGTTTTTT.

The chain uses TRBV11-2 and TRBJ1-2; D possibly corresponds to TRBD1 (5 bases). Trimming removed 1 base from V and 2 bases from J, with 17 bases in between. Germline lookup yields CDR1 SGHAT and CDR2 FQNNGV. CDR3 length: 17 residues. In DNA form, the CDR3 reads TGTGCCAGCAGCTTAGGGGTCGATGGCAGGGAGAACTATGGCTACACCTTC. Amino acids: CASSLGVDGRENYGYTF.

The genes are TRBV10-3 and TRBJ2-7, with 10 positions matching TRBD1. V lost 9 bases and J lost 0; bases outside the gene matches: 5. This CDR3 is 14 amino acids long. CDR1 is ENHRY, CDR2 SYGVKD, per germline. The CDR3 region is CAMAGQGGSYEQYF. The CDR3 coding sequence is TGTGCCATGGCAGGACAGGGGGGCTCCTACGAGCAGTACTTC.

V is TRBV6-1 and J is TRBJ2-3, with TRBD2 matching over 11 bases. The V gene's germline CDR1 is MNHNS and CDR2 SASEGT. CDR3 length: 16 amino acids. J lost 2 bases, V lost 4 bases, and 5 bases had no gene match. CDR3 in DNA: TGTGCCAGCAGTGGTCTAGCGGGAGGCCCCACAGATACGCAGTATTTT. Its translation is CASSGLAGGPTDTQYF.